The following is a T cell receptor beta chain sequence with its context. These data originate in a study of cytomegalovirus exposure and HLA in healthy donors. The PCR made use of 60 Vbeta and 13 Jbeta primers. Generated by immunoSEQ multiplex PCR, the TCRdb table keeps only in-frame clones and is missing some. The sample lists roughly 150,000 clones, around three quarters seen once, with around 3.1% in the top ten. This CDR3 has 14 residues. V gave up 5 bases and J gave up 6 bases; unmatched junction bases: 10. Germline V gene data show CDR1 as SGHTA and CDR2 as FQGNSA. The chain joins TRBV7-2 to TRBJ2-7; 7 bases fit TRBD2. The clonotype originates from a man in his forties in good health and CMV-seronegative. What was sequenced was PBMCs. In DNA, the CDR3 is TGTGCCAGCAGCAGAGAAGCAGGGAGGGTCGAGCAGTACTTC. Encoded protein: CASSREAGRVEQYF. The whole variable domain, remainder taken from reference TRBV7-2 and TRBJ2-7, is GAGVSQSPSNKVTEKGKDVELRCDPISGHTALYWYRQSLGQGLEFLIYFQGNSAPDKSGLPSDRFSAERTGGSVSTLTIQRTQQEDSAVYLCASSREAGRVEQYFGPGTRLTVT.